This TCR beta chain was recovered during a study of blood T cell repertoires in COVID-19. Across the whole study: COVID-19 samples from acute and convalescent phases originated in the United States, Italy and Spain.

J was trimmed by 5 bases and V by 7 bases; bases with no gene match: 6. The CDR3 contains 13 residues. Germline assignment: CDR1 SGHRS and CDR2 YFSETQ. Method: immunoSEQ multiplex PCR; TCRdb's copy keeps in-frame clones and lacks some. This table holds 150,000 to 200,000 clones, around 89% found once. Sample: peripheral blood. The chain couples TRBV5-1 to TRBJ1-5, with 7 nucleotides matching TRBD1. The TCR sequence derives from a man in his fifties or sixties with acute or convalescent COVID-19. DNA for the CDR3: TGCGCCAGCGCAACAGGGGTTGATCAGCCCCAGCATTTT. Translated, it gives CASATGVDQPQHF.